This note documents a single TCR beta chain sequence. Antigen: not known. This entry is derived from a study of cytomegalovirus exposure and HLA in healthy donors. Study-wide context: Previous work identified roughly 120 million unique TCR beta sequences from about 179 million T cells.

This PCR relied on a set of 60 Vbeta primers and 13 Jbeta primers. The method was immunoSEQ multiplex PCR; TCRdb's version includes in-frame clones alone and lacks a portion of them. This repertoire comprises about 200,000 clones; its ten largest clones make up approximately 6.5%. General study findings and limits: Fewer N-insertions than the roughly 670-donor mean were reportedly shown by an Asian-associated ancestry cluster in a later analysis. The majority of TCR sequences were rare, yet some public TCRs appeared in many donors.

The material sequenced was PBMCs. The TCR sequence derives from a man aged 25 to 40 in good health and CMV-seronegative.

CDR3 region: CASSSDRRDGYTF. The CDR3 DNA reads TGTGCCAGCAGCTCGGACAGGAGGGATGGCTACACCTTC. The V and J genes are TRBV28 and TRBJ1-2; 7 bases align to TRBD1. J gave up 6 bases and V 6 bases, and 7 bases lay outside the gene matches. CDR3 length: 13 amino acids. Germline CDR1 and CDR2: MDHEN and SYDVKM.